This TCR beta chain was retrieved from a study of blood T cell repertoires in COVID-19. Germline CDR1 SGDLS, CDR2 YYNGEE. V lost 4 bases, J lost 1 base, and 16 bases lay in between. The CDR3 consists of 16 residues. Data came from immunoSEQ multiplex PCR; TCRdb stores just in-frame clones and leaves some out. The sample includes under 120,000 clones, 65% to 75% seen only once; the top ten take roughly 6%. Specimen: peripheral blood. V and J are TRBV9 and TRBJ2-3; D possibly corresponds to TRBD2 (6 bases). This clonotype was sampled from a man older than 75 with acute or convalescent COVID-19. DNA of the CDR3: TGTGCCAGCAGCCGAATCGGGGGATACGGCACAGATACGCAGTATTTT. The encoded protein is CASSRIGGYGTDTQYF. The variable domain in full, completed from reference TRBV9 and TRBJ2-3, reads DSGVTQTPKHLITATGQRVTLRCSPRSGDLSVYWYQQSLDQGLQFLIQYYNGEERAKGNILERFSAQQFPDLHSELNLSSLELGDSALYFCASSRIGGYGTDTQYFGPGTRLTVL.